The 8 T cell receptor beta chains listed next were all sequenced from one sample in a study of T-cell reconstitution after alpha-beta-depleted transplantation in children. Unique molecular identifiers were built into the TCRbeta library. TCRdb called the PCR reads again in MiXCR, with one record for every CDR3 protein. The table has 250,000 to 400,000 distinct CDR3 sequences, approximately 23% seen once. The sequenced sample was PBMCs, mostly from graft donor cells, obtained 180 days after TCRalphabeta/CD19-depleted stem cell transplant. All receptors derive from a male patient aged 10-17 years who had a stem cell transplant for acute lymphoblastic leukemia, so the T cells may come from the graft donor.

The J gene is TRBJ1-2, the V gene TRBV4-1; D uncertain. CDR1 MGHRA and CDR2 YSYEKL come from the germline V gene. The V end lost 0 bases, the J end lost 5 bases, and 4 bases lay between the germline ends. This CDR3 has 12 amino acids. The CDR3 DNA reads TGCGCCAGCAGCCAAGACCGGTATGGCTACACCTTC. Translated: CASSQDRYGYTF.

The CDR3 loop reads CASRGWTVLTGELFF. CDR3 coding DNA: TGTGCCAGCAGGGGGTGGACAGTACTCACCGGGGAGCTGTTTTTT. The chain has TRBV7-9 and TRBJ2-2; D is perhaps TRBD1 (6 bases). V was cut by 6 bases and J by 4 bases, with 15 bases left in between. Germline CDR1 SEHNR, CDR2 FQNEAQ (reference sequence). The length of the CDR3 is 15 residues.

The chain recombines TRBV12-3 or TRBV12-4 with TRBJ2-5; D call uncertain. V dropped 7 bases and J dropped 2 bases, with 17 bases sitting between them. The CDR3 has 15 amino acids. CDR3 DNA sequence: TGTGCCAGCAAGAGAATAACAGTCGGGCAAGAGACCCAGTACTTC. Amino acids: CASKRITVGQETQYF.

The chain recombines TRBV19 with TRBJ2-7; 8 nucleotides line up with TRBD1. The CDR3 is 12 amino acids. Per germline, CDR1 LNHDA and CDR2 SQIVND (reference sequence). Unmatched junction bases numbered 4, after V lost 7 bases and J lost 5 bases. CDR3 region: CASTGGVNEQYF. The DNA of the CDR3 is TGTGCCAGTACAGGGGGCGTAAACGAGCAGTACTTC.

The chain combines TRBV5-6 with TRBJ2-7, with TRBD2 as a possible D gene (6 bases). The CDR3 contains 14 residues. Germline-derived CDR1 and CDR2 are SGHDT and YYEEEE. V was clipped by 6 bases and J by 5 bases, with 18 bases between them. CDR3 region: CASTLGSGLHEQYF. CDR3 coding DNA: TGTGCCAGCACTCTGGGGTCGGGACTGCACGAGCAGTACTTC.

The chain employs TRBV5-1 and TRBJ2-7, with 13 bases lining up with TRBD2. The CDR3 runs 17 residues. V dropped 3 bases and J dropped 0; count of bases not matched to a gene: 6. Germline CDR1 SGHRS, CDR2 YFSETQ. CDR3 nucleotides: TGCGCCAGCAGCTACGGACTAGCGGGAGTACGCTCCTACGAGCAGTACTTC. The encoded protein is CASSYGLAGVRSYEQYF.

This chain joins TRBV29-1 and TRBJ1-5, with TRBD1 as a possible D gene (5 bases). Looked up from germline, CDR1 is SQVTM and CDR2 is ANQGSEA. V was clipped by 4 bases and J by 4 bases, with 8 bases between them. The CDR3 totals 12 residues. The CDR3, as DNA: TGCAGCGTTGGAAACAGGAATCAGCCCCAGCATTTT. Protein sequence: CSVGNRNQPQHF.

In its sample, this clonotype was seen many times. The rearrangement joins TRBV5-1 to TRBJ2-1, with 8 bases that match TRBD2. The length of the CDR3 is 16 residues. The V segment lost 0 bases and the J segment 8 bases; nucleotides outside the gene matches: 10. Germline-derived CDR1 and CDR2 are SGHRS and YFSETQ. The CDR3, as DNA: TGCGCCAGCAGCTTGGGGGCTAGCGGGCGTCTAGATGAGCAGTTCTTC. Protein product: CASSLGASGRLDEQFF.